One and the same sample provided the 22 T cell receptor beta chains below, sequenced in a study of CXCR3-negative and CXCR3-positive naive CD8 T cells. Libraries were UMI-labeled 5' RACE TRB cDNA. TCRdb derives one entry per CDR3 protein from the 5' RACE reads, leaving out DNA. The sample has more than 7,500 distinct CDR3 sequences. The sequenced sample was naive CXCR3- CD8+ T cells from blood. Regarding subset: CD45RO-CCR7+CD27+CD95- naive CD8+ T cells lacking CXCR3 (TNR3-). The receptors here all came from a human donor in good health. Some clones in this sample may be carry-over from other donors' samples.

This clonotype counts as medium-sized by frequency. The gene calls are TRBV7-8 and TRBJ2-5; TCRdb proposes TRBD1, but this gene call is untestable without DNA. This CDR3 has 15 amino acids. Germline V gene lookup returns CDR1 SGHVS and CDR2 FQNEAQ. The CDR3 reads CASSLMGGAVETQYF.

By frequency, this clonotype is medium-sized. V is TRBV15 and J is TRBJ1-2; TCRdb's D gene call, TRBD1, goes unchecked for lack of DNA. Germline loops: CDR1 LNHNV, CDR2 YYDKDF (reference sequence). This CDR3 contains 17 residues. The CDR3 reads CATSSLRDRDTNYGYTF.

This chain uses TRBV20-1 with TRBJ2-7. Germline V gene lookup returns CDR1 DFQATT and CDR2 SNEGSKA (reference sequence). This CDR3 has 13 amino acids. The CDR3 loop is CSARDPDSYEQYF.

This clonotype is called medium-sized based on its frequency. The chain carries TRBV7-9 and TRBJ1-1; TCRdb's assignment of TRBD1 cannot be checked, as there is no DNA. CDR1 SEHNR and CDR2 FQNEAQ come from the germline V gene (reference sequence). CDR3 length equals 13 residues. CDR3 sequence reads: CASSLEGSTEAFF.

The chain carries TRBV6-1 and TRBJ1-4. From germline, CDR1 is MNHNS and CDR2 SASEGT. The CDR3 runs 15 residues. CDR3 amino acids: CASSEVALTNEKLFF.

The chain combines TRBV11-2 with TRBJ2-1; as DNA is missing, the TRBD1 call by TCRdb cannot be tested. This CDR3 is built from 13 residues. Germline CDR1 reads SGHAT; CDR2 reads FQNNGV. The CDR3 sequence is CASSFPDPMGRFF.

V gene TRBV4-1 combines with J gene TRBJ1-1; the D gene TCRdb calls, TRBD1, cannot be checked with no DNA. CDR3 length equals 14 residues. The germline gives CDR1 MGHRA, CDR2 YSYEKL. CDR3: CASSPPQMNTEAFF.

This rearrangement joins TRBV18 to TRBJ2-3; absent DNA, TCRdb's TRBD2 call cannot be checked. Germline lookup yields CDR1 KGHSH and CDR2 LQKENI. There are 15 residues in the CDR3. Here the CDR3 reads CASSPRAGHTDTQYF. Full variable domain (missing parts from reference TRBV18 and TRBJ2-3): NAGVMQNPRHLVRRRGQEARLRCSPMKGHSHVYWYRQLPEEGLKFMVYLQKENIIDESGMPKERFSAEFPKEGPSILRIQQVVRGDSAAYFCASSPRAGHTDTQYFGPGTRLTVL.

This chain joins TRBV5-1 and TRBJ2-5; TCRdb selects TRBD1, and the lack of DNA leaves this call unchecked. The CDR3 extends over 15 amino acids. Germline CDR1 and CDR2: SGHRS and YFSETQ. The CDR3 sequence is CASRERQTYQETQYF.

This chain links TRBV7-9 with TRBJ2-2; checking the TCRdb D call of TRBD1 is not possible without DNA. There are 15 residues in the CDR3. CDR1 is SEHNR, CDR2 FQNEAQ, per germline (reference sequence). CDR3 residues: CASSLSGQGTGELFF.

This clonotype is classed as medium-sized by frequency. The J gene is TRBJ2-1, the V gene TRBV29-1; with no DNA, the TCRdb D assignment of TRBD1 cannot be verified. There are 13 residues in the CDR3. CDR1 is SQVTM, CDR2 ANQGSEA, per germline. The CDR3: CSGEGGAYNEQFF.

This clonotype registers medium-sized by frequency. The V call is TRBV27, the J call TRBJ2-1; TCRdb designates TRBD2, a call that cannot be tested without DNA. The length of the CDR3 is 15 residues. Germline V gene lookup returns CDR1 MNHEY and CDR2 SMNVEV (reference sequence). The CDR3 is CASSGRLAIYNEQFF.

The J gene is TRBJ2-2, the V gene TRBV7-8; as DNA is missing, the TRBD2 call by TCRdb cannot be tested. CDR3 length: 15 residues. Per germline, CDR1 SGHVS and CDR2 FQNEAQ. This CDR3 reads CASGSAGVATGELFF.

This clonotype is called medium-sized based on its frequency. This sequence joins TRBV28 and TRBJ1-1; TCRdb names TRBD1, which stays unverified in the absence of DNA. The length of the CDR3 is 14 residues. CDR1 is MDHEN and CDR2 is SYDVKM in the germline V gene. CDR3 sequence reads: CASSPDRLNTEAFF.

The chain uses TRBV29-1 and TRBJ2-1. Germline CDR1 is SQVTM and CDR2 is ANQGSEA. The CDR3 contains 12 residues. CDR3 region: CSTNAGAGEQFF.

The chain employs TRBV7-6 and TRBJ2-1. The CDR3 sequence is 13 residues long. Germline V gene lookup returns CDR1 SGHVS and CDR2 FNYEAQ. The CDR3 sequence: CASSLGYYNEQFF.

This clonotype ranks as medium-sized (0.01 to 0.1%) in terms of frequency. CDR3: CASSLGGPQYF. This chain joins TRBV7-9 and TRBJ2-7; TCRdb's D call of TRBD1 is untestable without DNA. The length of the CDR3 is 11 residues. CDR1 is SEHNR, CDR2 FQNEAQ, per germline (reference sequence).

The J gene is TRBJ1-5, the V gene TRBV2; no DNA is available, so the TRBD1 call from TCRdb remains unchecked. The CDR3 extends over 15 amino acids. From germline, CDR1 is SNHLY and CDR2 FYNNEI. The CDR3 sequence is CASSVICPGKKPQHF.

This clonotype is called medium-sized based on its frequency. The rearrangement joins TRBV4-3 to TRBJ2-1. This CDR3 spans 17 amino acids. From germline, CDR1 is LGHNA and CDR2 YSLEER. CDR3 sequence: CASSQDVEREFYNEQFF.

The rearrangement joins TRBV14 to TRBJ2-1. The CDR3 totals 11 residues. Germline CDR1 SGHDN, CDR2 FVKESK. This CDR3 reads CASSQGSEQFF.

The chain links TRBV29-1 to TRBJ2-3. Germline values: CDR1 SQVTM, CDR2 ANQGSEA. The CDR3 runs 14 residues. CDR3 sequence reads: CSVVLIASTDTQYF.

The rearrangement links TRBV4-1 to TRBJ2-7; with no DNA, the TCRdb D assignment of TRBD2 cannot be verified. Germline V gives CDR1 MGHRA, CDR2 YSYEKL. The CDR3 totals 15 residues. The CDR3 loop is CASSLGTSGSYEQYF.